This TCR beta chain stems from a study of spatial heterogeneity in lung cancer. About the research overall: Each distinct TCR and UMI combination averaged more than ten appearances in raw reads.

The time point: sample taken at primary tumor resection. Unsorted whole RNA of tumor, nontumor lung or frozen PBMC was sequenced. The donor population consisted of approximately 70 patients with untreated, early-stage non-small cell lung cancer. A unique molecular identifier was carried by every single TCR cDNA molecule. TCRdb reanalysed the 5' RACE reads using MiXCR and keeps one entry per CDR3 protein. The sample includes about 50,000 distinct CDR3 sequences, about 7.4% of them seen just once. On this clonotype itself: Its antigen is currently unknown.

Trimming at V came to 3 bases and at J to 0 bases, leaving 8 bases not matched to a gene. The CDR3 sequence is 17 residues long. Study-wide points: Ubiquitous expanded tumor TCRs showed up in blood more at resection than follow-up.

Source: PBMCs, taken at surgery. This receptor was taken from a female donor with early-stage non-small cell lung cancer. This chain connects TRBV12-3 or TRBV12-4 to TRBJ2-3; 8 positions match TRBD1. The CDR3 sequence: CASSFDRTGPSTDTQYF. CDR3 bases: TGTGCCAGCAGTTTTGACCGGACAGGGCCAAGCACAGATACGCAGTATTTT.